Listed here are 5 T cell receptor beta chains from one sample, sequenced in a study of OX40 agonist ivuxolimab in advanced cancers. The library was prepared using the immunoSEQ multiplex PCR assay. The source is immuneACCESS, and TCRdb retained only in-frame sequences with V and J called. Part of the clones is not carried over; for the studies checked, unresolved V genes explain less than half of this, and the remainder is unexplained. The sample table lists 70,000 to 95,000 clones, about 89% of them with a count of one. The ten largest clonotypes hold around 13% of the sample. The source material was CD4+ or CD8+ T cells sorted from blood, sampled in a trial of the OX40 agonist ivuxolimab. These receptor sequences come from an adult with an advanced solid tumor such as melanoma, head and neck, liver or kidney cancer.

The chain has TRBV7-3 and TRBJ1-1, with 7 bases that match TRBD1. Per germline, CDR1 SGHTA and CDR2 FQGTGA. The CDR3 length is 14 residues. The V segment lost 2 bases and the J segment 4 bases; nucleotides outside the gene matches: 4. The CDR3 sequence is CASSLSGGGTEAFF. In nucleotides, the CDR3 is TGTGCCAGCAGCTTATCAGGGGGTGGCACTGAAGCTTTCTTT.

This chain links TRBV30 with TRBJ2-7; 8 bases agree with TRBD2. The CDR3 extends over 14 amino acids. Germline lookup yields CDR1 GTSNPN and CDR2 SVGIG (reference sequence). Losses at the gene ends were 4 bases for V and 4 bases for J; bases not matched to a gene: 9. The CDR3 here is CAWNSGAGGYEQYF. CDR3 DNA sequence: TGTGCCTGGAATAGTGGGGCGGGGGGTTACGAGCAGTACTTC.

V gene TRBV6-6 combines with J gene TRBJ1-4; D not certain. Trimming left V 0 bases short and J 0 bases short, with 8 bases between. The CDR3 extends over 16 amino acids. CDR1 and CDR2 from the germline V gene are MNHNY and SVGAGI (reference sequence). CDR3 protein: CASSYSRQTTNEKLFF. The DNA of the CDR3 is TGTGCCAGCAGTTACTCGCGCCAGACAACTAATGAAAAACTGTTTTTT.

The chain uses TRBV7-6 and TRBJ2-5; TRBD1 matches 8 bases. The CDR3 is made up of 12 amino acids. The V gene's germline CDR1 is SGHVS and CDR2 FNYEAQ. V gave up 3 bases and J gave up 11 bases; unmatched junction bases: 5. This CDR3 is CASSFQGADQYF. Here the CDR3 DNA reads TGTGCCAGCAGCTTCCAGGGGGCAGATCAGTACTTC.

This clone has just one count. V is TRBV9 and J is TRBJ2-7; 10 bases fit TRBD1. V shed 0 bases, J shed 4 bases, and the junction held 4 bases outside the gene matches. CDR3 length: 15 amino acids. Germline V gene data show CDR1 as SGDLS and CDR2 as YYNGEE. The DNA for the CDR3 is TGTGCCAGCAGCGTAGGCGACAGGGGGCCTTACGAGCAGTACTTC. It yields the protein CASSVGDRGPYEQYF.